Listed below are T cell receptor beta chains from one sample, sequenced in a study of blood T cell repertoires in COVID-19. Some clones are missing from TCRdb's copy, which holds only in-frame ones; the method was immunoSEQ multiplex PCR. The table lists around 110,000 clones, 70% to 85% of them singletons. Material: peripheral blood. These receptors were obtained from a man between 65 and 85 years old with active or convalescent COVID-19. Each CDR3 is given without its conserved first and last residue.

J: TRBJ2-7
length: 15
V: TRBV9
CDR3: ASSVGPSGSFSYEQY

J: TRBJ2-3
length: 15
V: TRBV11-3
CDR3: ASSLVASGYYTDTQY

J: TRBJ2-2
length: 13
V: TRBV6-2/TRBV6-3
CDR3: ASSTSARITGELF

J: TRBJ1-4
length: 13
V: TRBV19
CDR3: ASSLRGLTSEKLF

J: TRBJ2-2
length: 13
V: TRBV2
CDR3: ASRGLAGDVGELF

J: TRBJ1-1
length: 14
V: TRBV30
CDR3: AWSEWGQGLNTEAF

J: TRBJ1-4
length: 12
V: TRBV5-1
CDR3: ASSPRGRGEKLF

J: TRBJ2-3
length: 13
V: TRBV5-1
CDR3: ARVGPGHSTDTQY

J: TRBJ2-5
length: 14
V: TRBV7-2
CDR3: ASSSRGGGVKQTQY

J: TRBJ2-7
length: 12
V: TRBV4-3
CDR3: ASSQGLAGEIRY

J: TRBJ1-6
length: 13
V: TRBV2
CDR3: ASSERRGGDSPLH

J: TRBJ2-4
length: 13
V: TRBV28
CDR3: ASSSTGIAKNIQY

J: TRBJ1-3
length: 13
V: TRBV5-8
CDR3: ASSLWGSSGNTIY

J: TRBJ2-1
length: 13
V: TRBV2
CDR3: ASRDRGRTKDEQF

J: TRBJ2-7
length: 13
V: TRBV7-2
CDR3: ASSLYSGQDYEQY

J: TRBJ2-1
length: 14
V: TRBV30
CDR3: AWSSGLAGGGAEQF

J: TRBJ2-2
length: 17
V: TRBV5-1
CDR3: ASSLIRGRPHANTGELF

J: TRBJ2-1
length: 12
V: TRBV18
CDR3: ASSPRDRGMGKF

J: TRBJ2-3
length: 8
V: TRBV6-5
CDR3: ASNSGTQY

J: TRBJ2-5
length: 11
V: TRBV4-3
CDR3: ASSQDRGETQY

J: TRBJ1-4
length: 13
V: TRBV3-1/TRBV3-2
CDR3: ASSQREGGNEKLF

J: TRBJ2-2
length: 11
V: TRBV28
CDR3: ASSTVNTGELF

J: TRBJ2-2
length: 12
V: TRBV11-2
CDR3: ASSLDRGTGELF

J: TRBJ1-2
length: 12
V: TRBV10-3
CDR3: AISGGDDNYGYT

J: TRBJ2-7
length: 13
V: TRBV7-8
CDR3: ASSLTGTGSYEQY

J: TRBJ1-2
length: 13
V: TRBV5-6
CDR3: ASSAGTGGVYGYT

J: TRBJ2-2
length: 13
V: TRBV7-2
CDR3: ASSPTGGVTGELF

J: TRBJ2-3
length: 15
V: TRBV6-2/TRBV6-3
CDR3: ASSYTGGKSPKDTQY

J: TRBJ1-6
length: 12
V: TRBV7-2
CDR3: ASSLQGYDSPLH

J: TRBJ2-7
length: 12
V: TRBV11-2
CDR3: ASSHRDRVDEQY